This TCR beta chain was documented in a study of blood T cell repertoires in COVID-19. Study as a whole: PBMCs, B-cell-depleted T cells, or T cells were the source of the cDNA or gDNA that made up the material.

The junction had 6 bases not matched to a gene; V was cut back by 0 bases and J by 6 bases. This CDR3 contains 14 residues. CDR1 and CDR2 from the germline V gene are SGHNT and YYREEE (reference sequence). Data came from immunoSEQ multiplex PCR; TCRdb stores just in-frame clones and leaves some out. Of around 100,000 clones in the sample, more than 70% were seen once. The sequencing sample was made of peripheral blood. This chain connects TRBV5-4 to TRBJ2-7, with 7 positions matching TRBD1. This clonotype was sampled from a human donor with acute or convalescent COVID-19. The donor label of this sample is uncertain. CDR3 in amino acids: CASSLGQGSAEQYF. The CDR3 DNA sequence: TGTGCCAGCAGCTTGGGACAGGGTTCCGCCGAGCAGTACTTC.